This TCR beta chain was obtained from a study of control samples from healthy donors and cancer patients. The assay was immunoSEQ multiplex PCR, and TCRdb's table has in-frame clones only and misses some. This sample has tens of thousands of clones, with around nine tenths found just once. The CDR3 is 14 amino acids. The germline V gene has CDR1 SGHNT and CDR2 YYREEE (reference sequence). The V gene lost 2 bases and the J gene lost 5 bases, with 14 bases spanning the gap. The receptor was isolated from a man aged 35-49 years with colorectal cancer. Material: PBMCs. The V call is TRBV5-4, the J call TRBJ2-7; perhaps TRBD2 as D (6 bases). CDR3 sequence: CASSLVGTRNEQYF. In nucleotides, the CDR3 is TGTGCCAGCAGCTTAGTCGGGACTCGTAACGAGCAGTACTTC. Full variable domain (missing parts from reference TRBV5-4 and TRBJ2-7): ETGVTQSPTHLIKTRGQQVTLRCSSQSGHNTVSWYQQALGQGPQFIFQYYREEENGRGNFPPRFSGLQFPNYSSELNVNALELDDSALYLCASSLVGTRNEQYFGPGTRLTVT.